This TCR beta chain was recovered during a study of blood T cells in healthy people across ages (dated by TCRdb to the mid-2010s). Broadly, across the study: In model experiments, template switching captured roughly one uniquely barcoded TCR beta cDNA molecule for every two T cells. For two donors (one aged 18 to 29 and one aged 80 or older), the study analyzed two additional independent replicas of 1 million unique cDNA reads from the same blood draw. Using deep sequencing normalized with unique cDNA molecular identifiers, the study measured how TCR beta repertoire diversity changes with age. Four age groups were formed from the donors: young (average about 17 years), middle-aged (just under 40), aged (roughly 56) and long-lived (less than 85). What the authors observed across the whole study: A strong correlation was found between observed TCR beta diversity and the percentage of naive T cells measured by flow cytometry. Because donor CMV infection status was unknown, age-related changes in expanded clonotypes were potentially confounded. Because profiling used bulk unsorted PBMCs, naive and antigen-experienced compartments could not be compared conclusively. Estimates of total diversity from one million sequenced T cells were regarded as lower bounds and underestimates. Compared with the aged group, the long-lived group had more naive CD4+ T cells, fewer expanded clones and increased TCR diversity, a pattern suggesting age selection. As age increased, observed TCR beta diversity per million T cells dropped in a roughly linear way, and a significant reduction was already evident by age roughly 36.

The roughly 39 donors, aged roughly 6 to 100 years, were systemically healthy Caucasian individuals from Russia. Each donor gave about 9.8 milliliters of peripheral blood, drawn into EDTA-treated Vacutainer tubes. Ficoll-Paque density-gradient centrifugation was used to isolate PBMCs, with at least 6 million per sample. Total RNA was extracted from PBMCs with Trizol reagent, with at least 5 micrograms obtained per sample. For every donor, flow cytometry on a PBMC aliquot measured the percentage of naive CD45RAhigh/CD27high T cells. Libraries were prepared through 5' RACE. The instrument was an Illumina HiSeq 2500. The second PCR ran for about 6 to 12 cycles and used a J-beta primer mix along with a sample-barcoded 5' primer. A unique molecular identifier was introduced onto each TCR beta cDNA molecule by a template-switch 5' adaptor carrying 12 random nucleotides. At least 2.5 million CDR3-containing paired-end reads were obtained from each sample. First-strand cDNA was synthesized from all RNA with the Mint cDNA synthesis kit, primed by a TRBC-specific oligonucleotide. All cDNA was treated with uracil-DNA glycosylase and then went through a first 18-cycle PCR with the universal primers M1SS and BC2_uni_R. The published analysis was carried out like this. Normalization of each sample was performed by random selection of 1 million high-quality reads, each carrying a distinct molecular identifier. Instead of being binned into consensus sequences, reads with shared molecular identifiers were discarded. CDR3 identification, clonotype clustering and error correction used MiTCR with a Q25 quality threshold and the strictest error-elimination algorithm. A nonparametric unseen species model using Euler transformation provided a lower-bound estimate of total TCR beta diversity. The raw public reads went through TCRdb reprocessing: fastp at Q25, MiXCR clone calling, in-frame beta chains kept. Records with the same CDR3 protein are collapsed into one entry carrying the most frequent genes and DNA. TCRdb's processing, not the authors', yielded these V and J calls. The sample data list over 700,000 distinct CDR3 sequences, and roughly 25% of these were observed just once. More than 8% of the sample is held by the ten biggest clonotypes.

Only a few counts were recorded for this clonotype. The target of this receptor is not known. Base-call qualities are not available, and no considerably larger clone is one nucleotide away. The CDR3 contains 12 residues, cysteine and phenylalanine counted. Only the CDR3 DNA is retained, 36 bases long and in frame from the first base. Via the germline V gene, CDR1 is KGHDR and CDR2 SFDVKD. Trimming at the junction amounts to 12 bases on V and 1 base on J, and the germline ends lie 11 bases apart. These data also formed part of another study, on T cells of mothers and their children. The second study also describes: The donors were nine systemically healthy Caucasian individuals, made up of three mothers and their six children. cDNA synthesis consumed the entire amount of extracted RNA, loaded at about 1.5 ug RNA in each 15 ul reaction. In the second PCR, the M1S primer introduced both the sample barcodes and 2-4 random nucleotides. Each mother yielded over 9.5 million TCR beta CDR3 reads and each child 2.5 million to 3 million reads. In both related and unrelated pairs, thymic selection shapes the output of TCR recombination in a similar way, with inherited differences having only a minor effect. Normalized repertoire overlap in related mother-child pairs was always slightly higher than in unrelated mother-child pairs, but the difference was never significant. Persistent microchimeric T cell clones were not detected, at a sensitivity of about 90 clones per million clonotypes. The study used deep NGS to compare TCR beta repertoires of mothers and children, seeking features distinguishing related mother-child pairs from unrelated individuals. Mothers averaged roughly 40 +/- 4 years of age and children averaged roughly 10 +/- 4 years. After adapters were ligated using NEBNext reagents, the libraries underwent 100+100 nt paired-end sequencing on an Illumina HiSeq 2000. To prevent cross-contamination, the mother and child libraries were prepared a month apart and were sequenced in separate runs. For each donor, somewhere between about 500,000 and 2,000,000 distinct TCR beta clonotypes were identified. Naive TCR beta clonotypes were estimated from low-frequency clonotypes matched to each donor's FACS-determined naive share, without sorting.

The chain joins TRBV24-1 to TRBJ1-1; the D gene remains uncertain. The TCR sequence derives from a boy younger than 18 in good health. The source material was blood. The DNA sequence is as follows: TGTGCCTCCAAGGGTAAGAACACTGAAGCTTTCTTT. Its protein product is CASKGKNTEAFF.